Listed here are 13 T cell receptor beta chains from one sample, sequenced in a study of T cell responses to AZD1222 COVID-19 vaccine. The data were produced by immunoSEQ multiplex PCR, yet TCRdb's version contains in-frame clones alone and is incomplete. Seen here are approximately 110,000 clones, 75% to 90% observed once, and the top ten hold approximately 4.4%. This material consisted of peripheral blood, taken 28 days after the second AZD1222 dose. The receptors stem from an adult who received the AZD1222 COVID-19 vaccine.

The rearrangement uses TRBV6-6 and TRBJ2-2, with 7 nucleotides matching TRBD2. The CDR3 loop spans 19 amino acids. With V trimmed by 6 bases and J by 6 bases, 22 bases remained unmatched. The germline gives CDR1 MNHNY, CDR2 SVGAGI (reference sequence). CDR3 sequence: CASSSFGLAVPSGSGELFF. The CDR3 DNA is TGTGCCAGCAGCTCATTCGGCCTAGCGGTACCTTCAGGATCCGGGGAGCTGTTTTTT.

This clone appeared once. The chain uses TRBV5-1 and TRBJ2-3, with TRBD2 identical over 10 bases. Losses at the gene ends were 4 bases for V and 6 bases for J; bases not matched to a gene: 11. The CDR3 has 16 residues. Germline CDR1 SGHRS, CDR2 YFSETQ. The CDR3 reads CASSVFSGGPGDTQYF. CDR3 nucleotide sequence: TGCGCCAGCAGCGTATTTAGCGGGGGGCCGGGGGATACGCAGTATTTT.

The chain couples TRBV9 to TRBJ1-1, with 8 positions matching TRBD1. J gave up 4 bases and V 1 base, and 3 bases lay outside the gene matches. The CDR3 length is 14 residues. Per the germline V gene, CDR1 is SGDLS and CDR2 is YYNGEE. The chain's CDR3 is CASSVLTGGTEAFF. CDR3 bases: TGTGCCAGCAGCGTACTAACAGGGGGCACTGAAGCTTTCTTT.

The rearrangement joins TRBV6-1 to TRBJ2-6, with D perhaps TRBD1 (5 bases). The CDR3 runs to 15 residues. The germline CDR1 and CDR2 sequences are MNHNS and SASEGT. The V end lost 3 bases, the J end lost 2 bases, and 8 bases lay between the germline ends. CDR3 nucleotides: TGTGCCAGCAGTGACAGGGCGGCTGGGGCCAACGTCCTGACTTTC. It translates to CASSDRAAGANVLTF.

The chain has TRBV5-1 and TRBJ2-6; 9 bases are a match to TRBD1. Trimming removed 2 bases from V and 1 base from J; junction bases left unmatched: 7. The CDR3 spans 18 residues. Germline loops: CDR1 SGHRS, CDR2 YFSETQ. CDR3 in DNA: TGCGCCAGCAGCTTTGAGGGACAGGGAAAGTCTGGGGCCAACGTCCTGACTTTC. This gives the protein CASSFEGQGKSGANVLTF.

This clone has only a few counts. The V gene is TRBV27, the J gene TRBJ2-4; D may match TRBD1 or TRBD2 (5 bases each). There are 18 residues in the CDR3. The germline V gene encodes CDR1 MNHEY and CDR2 SMNVEV (reference sequence). V lost 2 bases and J lost 2, with 19 bases in between. CDR3 loop: CASSLLGVNSLTKNIQYF. CDR3 coding DNA: TGTGCCAGCAGTTTACTGGGGGTGAATTCCCTTACCAAAAACATTCAGTACTTC.

The chain uses TRBV28 and TRBJ1-3, with TRBD1 matching 9 bases. In germline, CDR1 is MDHEN, CDR2 SYDVKM. V shed 3 bases and J 4 bases; nucleotides not matched to a gene: 7. This CDR3 spans 16 amino acids. The CDR3 nucleotides are TGTGCCAGCAGTTTTTCGGGACAGGGTATGGGAAACACCATATATTTT. Protein product: CASSFSGQGMGNTIYF.

The chain links TRBV5-8 to TRBJ2-7; TRBD1 aligns across 8 bases. V was clipped by 0 bases and J by 2 bases; unmatched bases: 13. The CDR3 covers 18 residues. The germline V gene encodes CDR1 SGHTS and CDR2 YDEGEE. Written as DNA, the CDR3 is TGTGCCAGCAGCTTGGATGTTGGTCAGGGGGCCCCCCCCTACGAGCAGTACTTC. It is translated as CASSLDVGQGAPPYEQYF.

CDR3 sequence: CASSFARAGNQPQHF. DNA for the CDR3: TGTGCCAGCAGTTTCGCCAGGGCCGGCAATCAGCCCCAGCATTTT. The J gene is TRBJ1-5, the V gene TRBV28, with a tentative D call TRBD1 (5 bases). This CDR3 is 15 amino acids long. V lost 3 bases to trimming and J lost 2 bases, with 11 bases between them. CDR1 is MDHEN, CDR2 SYDVKM, per germline.

V is TRBV4-2 and J is TRBJ1-4; perhaps TRBD1 as D (6 bases). This CDR3 has 15 residues. CDR1 and CDR2 (germline): LGHNA, YNFKEQ. The V gene lost 4 bases and the J gene lost 5 bases, with 14 bases spanning the gap. CDR3 coding DNA: TGTGCCAGCAGCCCCTCCACAGGGACGAATGAAAAACTGTTTTTT. This translates into CASSPSTGTNEKLFF.

The chain carries TRBV9 and TRBJ2-7, with TRBD1 as a possible D gene (5 bases). V was pared by 4 bases and J by 5 bases, with 16 bases between. In germline, CDR1 is SGDLS, CDR2 YYNGEE. This CDR3 is built from 14 residues. CDR3 loop: CASSSRAGNHEQYF. The CDR3 DNA reads as TGTGCCAGCAGCTCCCGGGCAGGGAATCACGAGCAGTACTTC.

This clone was recorded a few times. The chain carries TRBV3-1 (or the pseudogene TRBV3-2) and TRBJ1-1; no definite D call. The length of the CDR3 is 13 residues. Germline V gene lookup returns CDR1 LGHDT and CDR2 YNNKEL (reference sequence). Trimming left V 4 bases short and J 3 bases short, with 9 bases between. CDR3 sequence reads: CASSPGAYTEAFF. CDR3 DNA: TGTGCCAGCAGCCCCGGCGCGTACACTGAAGCTTTCTTT.

The gene calls are TRBV28 and TRBJ2-3, with 10 bases fitting TRBD1. This CDR3 has 17 residues. The germline gives CDR1 MDHEN, CDR2 SYDVKM. Trimming cost V 6 bases and J 2 bases; bases outside gene matches: 11. The DNA for the CDR3 is TGTGCCAGCAGCCCGACCGGGACAGGGGTCTTCACAGATACGCAGTATTTT. It specifies CASSPTGTGVFTDTQYF.